The T cell receptor beta chain described here comes from a study of cytomegalovirus exposure and HLA in healthy donors. The CDR3 contains 13 residues. V trimming: 5 bases; J trimming: 10 bases; junction bases outside the gene matches: 5. Germline V gene data show CDR1 as SGHTA and CDR2 as FQGNSA. 60 Vbeta and 13 Jbeta primers were used in PCR. Measured with immunoSEQ multiplex PCR; TCRdb has only the in-frame clones, and not every one. Of approximately 170,000 clones detected, roughly 80% appear once; the ten largest clones hold 1% to 1.5%. The receptor was isolated from a man aged 45-60 years in good health and CMV-seropositive. The sample taken for sequencing was PBMCs. The rearrangement links TRBV7-2 to TRBJ2-1; 10 positions agree with TRBD1. The CDR3 protein is CASSPDRGQEQFF. The CDR3 nucleotides read TGTGCCAGCAGCCCCGACAGGGGGCAAGAGCAGTTCTTC.